The TCR beta chain under discussion was sequenced for a study of OX40 agonist ivuxolimab in advanced cancers. Study summary: Patients were dosed intravenously with ivuxolimab at 0.01 to 10 mg/kg every 2 weeks.

CDR3 length equals 13 residues. The V gene lost 4 bases and the J gene lost 6 bases, with 12 bases spanning the gap. CDR1 and CDR2 (germline): MGHDK, SYGVNS. Study-level results: CD8+ T cells showed, on average, more clonal expansion than CD4+ cells.

In regard to this clone: The antigen remains unidentified.

People who had autoimmune disease history or systemic immunosuppression were excluded. The sampling schedule covered blood at baseline, cycle 4 day 1, and cycle 7 day 1. Profiling relied on immunoSEQ multiplex PCR, and the TCRdb table lists in-frame clones only, not all of them. The sample includes tens of thousands of clones, roughly 90% seen only once; the top ten take 0.72%. The rearrangement links TRBV25-1 to TRBJ1-2; D may be TRBD1 (6 bases). Sample: CD4+ or CD8+ T cells sorted from blood, taken in a trial of the OX40 agonist ivuxolimab. The receptor was derived from an adult with an advanced solid tumor such as melanoma, head and neck, liver or kidney cancer. The CDR3 loop is CASSGTGYDGYTF. For the CDR3, the DNA is TGTGCCAGCAGTGGCACAGGGTACGATGGCTACACCTTC.